Below are 5 T cell receptor beta chains sequenced from a single sample in a study of shared clonotypes between healthy human individuals. CD8 cells regarded as naive lacked CD45RO, were positively chosen for CCR7, and omitted terminally differentiated effector memory CD45RA+ cells. Method: immunoSEQ multiplex PCR; TCRdb's copy keeps in-frame clones and lacks some. Among roughly 2.1 million clones listed, about 93% were seen once. Sequenced input: naive CD8+ T cells from PBMCs. These receptors were taken from a man aged 18 to 29 in good health. Some clones in this sample may be carry-over from other donors' samples.

The chain combines TRBV28 with TRBJ2-7, with a weak D call TRBD1 (5 bases). Germline CDR1 MDHEN, CDR2 SYDVKM. The CDR3 runs to 13 residues. Trimming took 5 bases from V and 3 from J, leaving 11 bases between them. This CDR3 reads CASSPNDSYEQYF. The CDR3 DNA reads as TGTGCCAGCAGTCCTAATGACAGCTACGAGCAGTACTTC.

The genes are TRBV4-1 and TRBJ2-4; D remains unclear. CDR1 and CDR2 from the germline V gene are MGHRA and YSYEKL. The CDR3 length is 17 residues. V lost 0 bases, J lost 1 base, and 13 bases lay in between. This CDR3 is CASSQEGAVLAKNIQYF. The CDR3 coding sequence is TGCGCCAGCAGCCAAGAGGGCGCTGTCCTCGCCAAAAACATTCAGTACTTC.

The chain joins TRBV28 to TRBJ2-7; no clear D. Trimming left V 3 bases short and J 3 bases short, with 15 bases between. The CDR3 runs to 15 residues. CDR1 and CDR2 (germline): MDHEN, SYDVKM. The CDR3 sequence: CASSFYVGSDYEQYF. CDR3 bases: TGTGCCAGCAGTTTTTACGTAGGGTCGGACTACGAGCAGTACTTC.

This chain links TRBV13 with TRBJ2-7; tentative D call: TRBD2 (7 bases). Deletions cut 2 bases from V and 3 bases from J, with 14 bases between. Germline CDR1 reads PRHDT; CDR2 reads FYEKMQ (reference sequence). This CDR3 has 15 residues. In nucleotides, the CDR3 is TGTGCCAGCAGCTTATGGGGGGGACAACGCTACGAGCAGTACTTC. This encodes CASSLWGGQRYEQYF.

The chain employs TRBV27 and TRBJ2-7; TRBD1 agrees at 7 bases. Germline V CDR1 and CDR2: MNHEY, SMNVEV (reference sequence). Germline trimming cut 6 bases from V and 6 bases from J; bases unmatched to any gene: 14. This CDR3 contains 15 residues. The CDR3 loop is CASRTGTYSLSEQYF. The CDR3 DNA reads as TGTGCCAGCAGGACAGGGACCTACTCGTTGTCCGAGCAGTACTTC.